This T cell receptor beta chain was captured by sequencing in a study of blood T cell repertoires in COVID-19. Background on the study: The study drew acute and convalescent COVID-19 samples from the United States, Italy and Spain. PBMCs, B-cell-depleted T cells, or T cells were the source of the cDNA or gDNA that made up the material.

Per the original data handling: From reference gene primer amplification, estimates of nucleated cell counts were derived. The assay was immunoSEQ multiplex PCR, and TCRdb's table has in-frame clones only and misses some. The V and J calls and the clone size are those of that table, but D and trimming were determined from the DNA. The data hold roughly 76,000 clones, with around 90% observed a single time. The CDR3 covers 14 residues. V shed 5 bases and J 7 bases; nucleotides not matched to a gene: 4. The germline V gene encodes CDR1 KGHDR and CDR2 SFDVKD. This clone was counted a single time. Input material: peripheral blood. The chain combines TRBV24-1 with TRBJ1-4; TRBD1 agrees at 9 bases. This sequence was found in a man between 50 and 59 years old with acute or convalescent COVID-19. The CDR3 reads CATSGGTGPEKLFF. The CDR3 region has the DNA TGTGCCACCAGTGGAGGGACAGGGCCTGAAAAACTGTTTTTT.